These 17 T cell receptor beta chains came from one sample sequenced in a study of blood T cells in healthy people across ages. With a J-beta primer mix and a sample-barcoded 5' primer, a second PCR ran about 7 to 11 cycles. In TCRdb, the 5' RACE reads were re-called with MiXCR into one record per CDR3 protein. Of roughly 500,000 distinct CDR3 sequences listed, 24% were seen once; the top ten hold roughly 9%. This sample was shared with a second study, whose subject was T cells of mothers and their children.

Material: blood. The source is a boy between 5 and 17 years old in good health.

This clonotype was seen a handful of times. This rearrangement joins TRBV3-1 to TRBJ2-5; a weak D match, TRBD1 (5 bases). TRBJ2-1 matches the DNA end more closely, so the J call is doubtful. This CDR3 has 14 residues. In germline, CDR1 is LGHDT, CDR2 YNNKEL (reference sequence). DNA for the CDR3: TGTGCCAGCAGCCTCCAGGGTGTTGGTAATGAGCAGTTCTTC. It translates to CASSLQGVGNEQFF.

The chain joins TRBV30 to TRBJ1-2; D remains ambiguous. CDR1 and CDR2 (germline): GTSNPN, SVGIG (reference sequence). Trimming removed 0 bases from V and 4 bases from J, with 6 bases in between. This CDR3 has 12 amino acids. CDR3: CAWSVQPYGYTF. CDR3 nucleotide sequence: TGTGCCTGGAGTGTACAACCCTATGGCTACACCTTC.

On this clonotype: A junction boundary mismatches the germline segment, possibly from a read error. V gene TRBV5-1 combines with J gene TRBJ2-1; D is unresolved. This CDR3 is built from 14 residues. Germline V gene lookup returns CDR1 SGHRS and CDR2 YFSETQ. The CDR3 DNA follows: TGCGCCGGCAGCTTGGCAGTTAGCTACAATGAGCAGTTCTTC. This codes for CAGSLAVSYNEQFF.

This chain links TRBV6-6 with TRBJ1-6; D uncertain. Germline CDR1 and CDR2: MNHNY and SVGAGI (reference sequence). CDR3 length equals 13 residues. V lost 6 bases, J lost 10 bases, and 13 bases lay in between. CDR3 residues: CASSSLKRSPLHF. The CDR3 DNA sequence: TGTGCCAGCAGCTCCTTGAAAAGGTCACCCCTCCACTTT.

This clonotype was recorded a few times. The chain uses TRBV7-9 and TRBJ2-1; 8 bases are a match to TRBD1. Per germline, CDR1 SEHNR and CDR2 FQNEAQ (reference sequence). The CDR3 is 15 amino acids. The V gene end was trimmed by 5 bases and the J gene end by 2 bases; junction bases not matched to a gene: 5. The CDR3 reads CASSRAGGAYNEQFF. The CDR3 DNA reads TGTGCCAGCAGCCGTGCAGGGGGCGCCTACAATGAGCAGTTCTTC.

This clonotype has just a few counts. This clone may be a read error of a much larger clone one base away. DNA for the CDR3: TGCGCCGGCAGCCAAGACTGGAGGGTACCTAATGAAAAACTGTTTTTT. Its protein is CAGSQDWRVPNEKLFF. This chain joins TRBV4-3 and TRBJ1-4; D not certain. The CDR3 consists of 16 residues. Germline CDR1 and CDR2: LGHNA and YSLEER.

The chain couples TRBV11-3 to TRBJ2-3, with D perhaps being TRBD1 or TRBD2 (5 bases each). V dropped 3 bases and J dropped 0 bases, with 10 bases sitting between them. Germline V CDR1 and CDR2: SGHNT, YENEEA. This CDR3 region has 15 residues. CDR3 amino acids: CASSLGWGSTDTQYF. CDR3 nucleotide sequence: TGTGCCAGCAGCTTGGGCTGGGGGAGCACAGATACGCAGTATTTT.

The chain is built from TRBV6-6 and TRBJ2-7, with 9 bases identical to TRBD2. Germline V CDR1 and CDR2: MNHNY, SVGAGI (reference sequence). J lost 4 bases, V lost 2 bases, and 3 bases had no gene match. This CDR3 region has 14 residues. In nucleotides, the CDR3 is TGTGCCAGCAGTTACCCGGGACTAGCTTACGAGCAGTACTTC. Translating it yields CASSYPGLAYEQYF.

This clonotype was found many times. The chain uses TRBV20-1 and TRBJ2-7; D might be TRBD1 or TRBD2, each matching 5 bases. Germline CDR1 DFQATT, CDR2 SNEGSKA (reference sequence). The CDR3 is made up of 17 amino acids. V was clipped by 2 bases and J by 6 bases, with 26 bases between them. CDR3 region: CSARPTGLLQVRLEQYF. CDR3 DNA: TGCAGTGCTAGACCAACGGGGCTTTTACAGGTTCGCCTCGAGCAGTACTTC.

The sample holds a few counts of this clonotype. This chain links TRBV20-1 with TRBJ2-2; TRBD2 might be the D (6 bases). Germline V gene data show CDR1 as DFQATT and CDR2 as SNEGSKA (reference sequence). V lost 7 bases and J 0 bases, leaving 18 bases between the germline ends. The CDR3 is 16 amino acids. For the CDR3, the DNA is TGCAGTGTCACGGAAGCTGGCGGGACGAACACCGGGGAGCTGTTTTTT. Amino acid sequence: CSVTEAGGTNTGELFF.

The chain has TRBV20-1 and TRBJ2-7; no reliable D call. V was clipped by 0 bases and J by 2 bases, with 5 bases between them. The CDR3 has 12 residues. Germline V gives CDR1 DFQATT, CDR2 SNEGSKA (reference sequence). This chain's CDR3 is CSARDLTYEQYF. Here the CDR3 DNA reads TGCAGTGCTAGAGACCTCACCTACGAGCAGTACTTC.

The rearrangement joins TRBV6-2 or TRBV6-3 to TRBJ2-1; 7 nucleotides agree with TRBD2. Germline V lookup: CDR1 MNHEY, CDR2 SVGEGT. The CDR3 has 14 amino acids. V was pared by 6 bases and J by 4 bases, with 6 bases of the junction left unmatched. The CDR3 bases are TGTGCCAGCAGCGAGGGAGGGCCTTACAATGAGCAGTTCTTC. Translated: CASSEGGPYNEQFF.

The genes are TRBV7-9 and TRBJ2-7, with 9 bases aligning to TRBD2. The CDR3 loop spans 16 amino acids. The J segment lost 0 bases and the V segment lost 4 bases, leaving 7 bases of the junction unmatched. In germline, CDR1 is SEHNR, CDR2 FQNEAQ (reference sequence). The CDR3 is CASSSSTSGDSYEQYF. The CDR3 DNA is TGTGCCAGCAGCTCTTCGACTAGCGGCGACTCCTACGAGCAGTACTTC.

As regards this clonotype: Given a much more abundant clone one base away, this may be a read error. V usage is TRBV3-1 and J usage is TRBJ2-7; 13 nucleotides line up with TRBD2. The CDR3 consists of 17 residues. Per the germline V gene, CDR1 is LGHDT and CDR2 is YNNKEL (reference sequence). In DNA, the CDR3 is TGTGCCGGCAGCCAAGAGGCCAGACTAGCGGGAGGTTACGAGCAGTACTTC. This sequence encodes CAGSQEARLAGGYEQYF.

This clonotype was picked up a small number of times. In nucleotides, the CDR3 is TGTGCCAGCAGCCCACTTGACAGTAATCAGCCCCAGCATTTT. Protein product: CASSPLDSNQPQHF. The V call is TRBV5-8, the J call TRBJ1-5; maybe TRBD1 (5 bases). Germline CDR1 is SGHTS and CDR2 is YDEGEE. The V end was cut by 4 bases, the J end by 4 bases, with 12 bases between. The CDR3 has 14 amino acids.

This chain connects TRBV3-1 to TRBJ2-3; 7 bases align to TRBD2. The CDR3 has 17 amino acids. V was pared by 0 bases and J by 1 base, with 7 bases of the junction left unmatched. Per the germline V gene, CDR1 is LGHDT and CDR2 is YNNKEL (reference sequence). The CDR3: CASSQDRGLAGTDTQYF. CDR3 DNA sequence: TGTGCCAGCAGCCAAGATCGGGGCCTAGCGGGCACAGATACGCAGTATTTT.

This clonotype was counted between two and nine times. The rearrangement joins TRBV4-3 to TRBJ1-4; TRBD1 matches 10 bases. The V and J ends lost 6 bases and 6 bases, in that order; junction bases with no gene match: 16. The germline V gene encodes CDR1 LGHNA and CDR2 YSLEER. The CDR3 is made up of 18 amino acids. The chain's CDR3 is CASSLSAGTGAEDEKLFF. The CDR3 DNA reads as TGCGCCAGCAGTCTATCCGCCGGGACAGGGGCGGAAGATGAAAAACTGTTTTTT.